The sequence of this TCR beta chain was determined in a study of shared clonotypes between healthy human individuals. This clone was picked up one time. Clones were read by immunoSEQ multiplex PCR, and TCRdb kept only the in-frame ones, dropping some. The profile covers roughly 1,100,000 clones, with about 77% appearing a single time and about 1.5% taken by the ten largest. CDR3 size: 13 residues. Germline CDR1 is SGHNT and CDR2 is YENEEA. V lost 5 bases, J lost 6 bases, and 8 bases lay in between. The TCR was taken from a man aged 18 to 30 in good health. V gene TRBV11-3 combines with J gene TRBJ1-6; D remains ambiguous. Source material: memory CD4+ T cells sorted from blood. As for subset: CD45RA-negative fraction. The CDR3 nucleotides are TGTGCCAGCAGCATCGGGCCTAATTCACCCCTCCACTTT. Translating gives CASSIGPNSPLHF.